These 32 T cell receptor beta chains were sequenced from one sample in a study of cytomegalovirus exposure and HLA in healthy donors. Primers: 60 Vbeta forward and 13 Jbeta reverse. Profiled with immunoSEQ multiplex PCR; TCRdb holds only in-frame clones, not every one. The sample holds around 110,000 clones; roughly 69% are singletons and the top ten take around 9.7%. Sequencing was carried out using PBMCs. Source of these receptors: a middle-aged woman in good health and CMV-seropositive.

The V and J genes are TRBV27 and TRBJ2-2, with D possibly TRBD1 on 6 matching bases. The germline V gene encodes CDR1 MNHEY and CDR2 SMNVEV (reference sequence). V was cut by 5 bases and J by 6 bases, with 19 bases left in between. CDR3 length: 16 amino acids. Here the CDR3 DNA reads TGTGCCAGCAGTCAAACTAGGGGGTACGGCGCCGGGGAGCTGTTTTTT. Translated, it gives CASSQTRGYGAGELFF.

This clone occurred a few times. Other DNA sequences in the sample encode the same CDR3. CDR3 sequence: CASSLSSGYEQYF. The DNA of the CDR3 is TGTGCCAGCAGTTTGTCTAGCGGCTACGAGCAGTACTTC. The rearrangement uses TRBV27 and TRBJ2-7, with 7 bases matching TRBD2. There are 13 residues in the CDR3. The germline V gene has CDR1 MNHEY and CDR2 SMNVEV (reference sequence). Unmatched junction bases numbered 2, after V lost 3 bases and J lost 3 bases.

V is TRBV4-3 and J is TRBJ1-1; D is unresolved. From germline, CDR1 is LGHNA and CDR2 YSLEER. The CDR3 spans 13 residues. V was pared by 2 bases and J by 2 bases, with 6 bases between. For the CDR3, the DNA is TGCGCCAGCAGCCAAAGACTTAACACTGAAGCTTTCTTT. This encodes CASSQRLNTEAFF.

The chain employs TRBV19 and TRBJ1-4, with a tentative D call TRBD1 (6 bases). From germline, CDR1 is LNHDA and CDR2 SQIVND (reference sequence). V lost 6 bases and J 6 bases, leaving 17 bases between the germline ends. The CDR3 runs to 15 residues. The CDR3 bases are TGTGCCAGTAGCATAAGCCGGGAGGGGGATGAAAAACTGTTTTTT. The encoded protein is CASSISREGDEKLFF.

This chain links TRBV6-6 with TRBJ2-7, with 8 bases fitting TRBD1. The V gene's germline CDR1 is MNHNY and CDR2 SVGAGI (reference sequence). This CDR3 comprises 13 residues. V gave up 4 bases and J gave up 2 bases; unmatched junction bases: 1. The CDR3 spells CASSLQGAYEQYF. CDR3 coding DNA: TGTGCCAGCAGTTTACAGGGGGCCTACGAGCAGTACTTC.

The V gene is TRBV6-1, the J gene TRBJ1-5; no reliable D call. The V end was cut by 3 bases, the J end by 6 bases, with 18 bases between. The germline V gene has CDR1 MNHNS and CDR2 SASEGT. The CDR3 has 16 residues. The DNA of the CDR3 is TGTGCCAGCAGTGAGGTTATTGGGAGGGCGGGTCAGCCCCAGCATTTT. It yields the protein CASSEVIGRAGQPQHF.

V gene TRBV14 combines with J gene TRBJ2-7; D may be TRBD1 (5 bases). CDR3 length: 13 amino acids. Germline-derived CDR1 and CDR2 are SGHDN and FVKESK. Trimming left V 0 bases short and J 5 bases short, with 8 bases between. The CDR3 DNA sequence: TGTGCCAGCAGCCAAGACCCAGGGAACGAGCAGTACTTC. Its protein is CASSQDPGNEQYF.

This clone was seen a few times. This chain uses TRBV27 with TRBJ2-3, with D perhaps matching TRBD2 (6 bases). Germline CDR1 is MNHEY and CDR2 is SMNVEV (reference sequence). The length of the CDR3 is 16 residues. V was trimmed by 5 bases and J by 1 base, leaving 16 bases between them. The DNA for the CDR3 is TGTGCCAGCAGTCTCGAATGGGACTGTTGCACAGATACGCAGTATTTT. Residues: CASSLEWDCCTDTQYF.

The rearrangement links TRBV5-5 to TRBJ2-5; 10 positions match TRBD2. Germline CDR1 reads SGHKS; CDR2 reads YYEKEE (reference sequence). The CDR3 extends over 16 amino acids. The V segment lost 1 base and the J segment 6 bases; nucleotides outside the gene matches: 9. The CDR3 region has the DNA TGTGCCAGCAGCTTGTTTAGCGGGGGGACCCGCCAGACCCAGTACTTC. Protein: CASSLFSGGTRQTQYF.

The chain recombines TRBV6-1 with TRBJ2-1; 8 nucleotides match TRBD2. Germline loops: CDR1 MNHNS, CDR2 SASEGT. The CDR3 totals 16 residues. V gave up 1 base and J gave up 4 bases; unmatched junction bases: 6. The CDR3 is CASSEGAGGPYNEQFF. The CDR3 bases are TGTGCCAGCAGTGAAGGCGCGGGAGGCCCTTACAATGAGCAGTTCTTC.

This clone has a handful of counts. The genes are TRBV2 and TRBJ1-2; possibly TRBD1 for D (6 bases). The CDR3 is made up of 14 amino acids. Trimming cost V 4 bases and J 3 bases, with 12 bases left between them. Germline V gene lookup returns CDR1 SNHLY and CDR2 FYNNEI. The CDR3 sequence is CASSVNRADYGYTF. The CDR3 coding sequence is TGTGCCAGCAGTGTAAACAGGGCTGACTATGGCTACACCTTC.

The chain carries TRBV9 and TRBJ2-2, with D perhaps matching TRBD1 (6 bases). Trimming cost V 3 bases and J 2 bases, with 14 bases left between them. Germline V gives CDR1 SGDLS, CDR2 YYNGEE. The CDR3 runs to 16 residues. CDR3 residues: CASSEGTGHNTGELFF. CDR3 sequence (DNA): TGTGCCAGCAGCGAGGGGACGGGACACAACACCGGGGAGCTGTTTTTT.

The sample holds a few counts of this clone. This chain uses TRBV4-2 with TRBJ1-1; a possible D gene is TRBD1 (5 bases). Germline CDR1 LGHNA, CDR2 YNFKEQ. V lost 4 bases to trimming and J lost 5 bases, with 14 bases between them. The CDR3 contains 14 residues. The CDR3, as DNA: TGTGCCAGCAGCCGTCAGGATTCAGGGACTGAAGCTTTCTTT. Amino acids: CASSRQDSGTEAFF.

This chain's CDR3 is CASSEAAGGNYEQYF. CDR3 nucleotide sequence: TGTGCCAGCAGTGAAGCTGCGGGAGGGAACTACGAGCAGTACTTC. The chain uses TRBV2 and TRBJ2-7; TRBD2 aligns across 9 bases. CDR1 and CDR2 from the germline V gene are SNHLY and FYNNEI. The CDR3 loop spans 15 amino acids. Trimming removed 0 bases from V and 3 bases from J; junction bases left unmatched: 3. Using reference TRBV2 and TRBJ2-7 for the parts outside the CDR3, the full variable domain is EPEVTQTPSHQVTQMGQEVILRCVPISNHLYFYWYRQILGQKVEFLVSFYNNEISEKSEIFDDQFSVERPDGSNFTLKIRSTKLEDSAMYFCASSEAAGGNYEQYFGPGTRLTVT.

The chain employs TRBV27 and TRBJ2-1, with D perhaps TRBD1 (6 bases). The CDR3 covers 13 residues. In germline, CDR1 is MNHEY, CDR2 SMNVEV (reference sequence). The chain's CDR3 is CAIRGSSYNEQFF. Written as DNA, the CDR3 is TGTGCGATTAGGGGGTCTTCCTACAATGAGCAGTTCTTC.

This clone has more than one count but fewer than ten. The CDR3 region has the DNA TGTGCCAGCAGCAGTCTAGGCGGGGCTAGCGGGAGTTCACGCGGGGAGCTGTTTTTT. Translating it yields CASSSLGGASGSSRGELFF. The chain has TRBV7-9 and TRBJ2-2; 10 bases align to TRBD2. Germline V gene sequence: CDR1 SEHNR, CDR2 FQNEAQ (reference sequence). The trim removed 5 bases at V and 7 bases at J, leaving 19 bases unmatched. The CDR3 runs 19 residues.

CDR3 loop: CASSSRGDYGYTF. DNA of the CDR3: TGTGCCAGCAGCTCCAGGGGGGACTATGGCTACACCTTC. This chain connects TRBV7-2 to TRBJ1-2; 7 nucleotides agree with TRBD1. Per germline, CDR1 SGHTA and CDR2 FQGNSA. The CDR3 spans 13 residues. J was trimmed by 3 bases and V by 4 bases; bases with no gene match: 2.

V is TRBV2 and J is TRBJ2-1; TRBD2 agrees at 13 bases. Per the germline V gene, CDR1 is SNHLY and CDR2 is FYNNEI. The CDR3 extends over 16 amino acids. With V trimmed by 1 base and J by 7 bases, 4 bases remained unmatched. The CDR3 spells CASSEGGLAGRNEQFF. The CDR3 DNA reads as TGTGCCAGCAGTGAAGGGGGACTAGCGGGAAGGAATGAGCAGTTCTTC.

This chain joins TRBV7-6 and TRBJ2-3; 13 nucleotides agree with TRBD2. Germline loops: CDR1 SGHVS, CDR2 FNYEAQ. V shed 5 bases and J 0 bases; nucleotides not matched to a gene: 5. This CDR3 contains 17 residues. The CDR3 loop reads CASSPRTSGGSTDTQYF. Here the CDR3 DNA reads TGTGCCAGCAGCCCTAGGACTAGCGGGGGTAGCACAGATACGCAGTATTTT.

This chain uses TRBV6-5 with TRBJ1-4; D not certain. Germline V gene sequence: CDR1 MNHEY, CDR2 SVGAGI. V was pared by 2 bases and J by 0 bases, with 7 bases between. CDR3 length equals 15 residues. CDR3 DNA sequence: TGTGCCAGCAGTTACGTCCCAGCAACTAATGAAAAACTGTTTTTT. Protein product: CASSYVPATNEKLFF.

The chain joins TRBV10-3 to TRBJ1-1; 7 nucleotides line up with TRBD1. The CDR3 covers 14 residues. V was clipped by 11 bases and J by 4 bases; unmatched bases: 13. Germline-derived CDR1 and CDR2 are ENHRY and SYGVKD. The CDR3, as DNA: TGTGCCGCGACAGGGAGTCGGCAGTCCACTGAAGCTTTCTTT. It codes for CAATGSRQSTEAFF.

The chain carries TRBV7-2 and TRBJ2-7, with 7 bases fitting TRBD1. Trimming at V came to 5 bases and at J to 3 bases, leaving 10 bases not matched to a gene. The CDR3 runs to 15 residues. Germline CDR1 is SGHTA and CDR2 is FQGNSA. CDR3 nucleotides: TGTGCCAGCAGCCCTGTAGCCGGGACAGACTACGAGCAGTACTTC. Its translation is CASSPVAGTDYEQYF.

The rearrangement joins TRBV5-1 to TRBJ1-2, with 9 bases lining up with TRBD1. There are 13 residues in the CDR3. Germline CDR1 and CDR2: SGHRS and YFSETQ. V was clipped by 4 bases and J by 5 bases; unmatched bases: 3. CDR3 nucleotides: TGCGCCAGCAGCCAGGGACAGGGATATGGCTACACCTTC. Residues: CASSQGQGYGYTF. Supplemented by reference TRBV5-1 and TRBJ1-2, the full variable domain reads KAGVTQTPRYLIKTRGQQVTLSCSPISGHRSVSWYQQTPGQGLQFLFEYFSETQRNKGNFPGRFSGRQFSNSRSEMNVSTLELGDSALYLCASSQGQGYGYTFGSGTRLTVV.

V gene TRBV5-1 combines with J gene TRBJ2-2, with 13 bases fitting TRBD2. Per germline, CDR1 SGHRS and CDR2 YFSETQ. This CDR3 contains 17 residues. Losses at the gene ends were 1 base for V and 5 bases for J; bases not matched to a gene: 5. For the CDR3, the DNA is TGCGCCAGCAGCTTGCGGACTAGCGGGAGTCGGACCGGGGAGCTGTTTTTT. This encodes CASSLRTSGSRTGELFF.

This clone was recorded a few times. This chain connects TRBV4-2 to TRBJ2-2; D gene ambiguous. The CDR3 runs 14 residues. From germline, CDR1 is LGHNA and CDR2 YNFKEQ. Trimming shortened V by 0 bases and J by 6 bases, and 8 bases separated the two germline ends. In nucleotides, the CDR3 is TGTGCCAGCAGCCAAGATAGCACGGCCGGGGAGCTGTTTTTT. This gives the protein CASSQDSTAGELFF.

In DNA, the CDR3 is TGCAGCGTTGTAAGGTCTAGCGGAACCTACGAGCAGTACTTC. Translating gives CSVVRSSGTYEQYF. V gene TRBV29-1 combines with J gene TRBJ2-5; TRBD2 agrees at 7 bases. The end of the DNA is better explained by TRBJ2-7, so the J call may be wrong. Germline V CDR1 and CDR2: SQVTM, ANQGSEA. The CDR3 runs to 14 residues.

This chain links TRBV6-6 with TRBJ2-3; TRBD1 aligns across 8 bases. The CDR3 consists of 13 residues. Germline V CDR1 and CDR2: MNHNY, SVGAGI (reference sequence). The ends lost 5 bases at V and 3 bases at J; junction bases unmatched: 1. The CDR3 here is CASSGQGTDTQYF. Written as DNA, the CDR3 is TGTGCCAGCAGTGGACAGGGAACAGATACGCAGTATTTT.

The V call is TRBV1, the J call TRBJ2-4; TRBD2 is the table's D call and was not checked against the DNA. TRBV1 is a listed pseudogene. This CDR3 comprises 15 residues. The chain's CDR3 is CTSSRRLAGVNIQYF. The CDR3 nucleotides are TGCACCAGCAGCCGAAGACTAGCGGGGGTAAACATTCAGTACTTC.

The chain couples TRBV11-3 to TRBJ2-5; maybe TRBD1 (5 bases). V dropped 8 bases and J dropped 9 bases, with 10 bases sitting between them. The CDR3 consists of 10 residues. Germline V gives CDR1 SGHNT, CDR2 YENEEA. The CDR3 DNA reads TGTGCCAGCCTCAGGGCGCCCCAGTACTTC. It is translated as CASLRAPQYF. Looking up the rest from reference TRBV11-3 and TRBJ2-5 gives the full variable domain: EAGVVQSPRYKIIEKKQPVAFWCNPISGHNTLYWYLQNLGQGPELLIRYENEEAVDDSQLPKDRFSAERLKGVDSTLKIQPAELGDSAVYLCASLRAPQYFGPGTRLLVL.

The chain couples TRBV4-2 to TRBJ1-6; the D is unclear. Germline CDR1 is LGHNA and CDR2 is YNFKEQ. V gave up 2 bases and J gave up 6 bases, with 11 bases separating them. The CDR3 is 15 amino acids. CDR3 nucleotides: TGTGCCAGCAGCCAATATCCAGGTCCTAATTCACCCCTCCACTTT. This codes for CASSQYPGPNSPLHF.

In this sample, this clone turned up a few times. V gene TRBV5-1 combines with J gene TRBJ2-1; weak D call: TRBD2 (5 bases). The CDR3 sequence is 17 residues long. Trimming pared 5 bases from V and 0 bases from J, leaving 18 bases between. Germline CDR1 and CDR2: SGHRS and YFSETQ. The CDR3: CASRDDYNTYSYNEQFF. The CDR3 region has the DNA TGCGCCAGCAGAGACGACTACAACACGTACTCCTACAATGAGCAGTTCTTC.

The chain employs TRBV9 and TRBJ2-3; D is unresolved. This CDR3 is 14 amino acids long. Trimming left V 3 bases short and J 2 bases short, with 10 bases between. The germline CDR1 and CDR2 sequences are SGDLS and YYNGEE. The DNA for the CDR3 is TGTGCCAGCAGCGCACTGATTAACACAGATACGCAGTATTTT. This translates into CASSALINTDTQYF.